The present T cell receptor (beta chain) was sequenced within a study of cytomegalovirus exposure and HLA in healthy donors. The wider study: An earlier analysis found some 120 million unique TCR beta sequences from roughly 170 million T cells. General study points: Researchers reported from a later analysis that most CMV-associated TCR beta chains appeared HLA-restricted.

60 Vbeta and 13 Jbeta primers were used in PCR. The protocol was immunoSEQ multiplex PCR, while the TCRdb copy is restricted to in-frame clones and leaves out a portion. This table has approximately 140,000 clones, 55% to 70% appearing once. To note about this clone: What it recognizes is unknown.

Material for sequencing was PBMCs. This sequence was found in a woman aged 55-69 years in good health and CMV-seropositive.

In nucleotides, the CDR3 is TGTGCCAGCAGCCTCGGACAGGGCCGACAGAGCTACGAGCAGTACTTC. It translates to CASSLGQGRQSYEQYF. The chain couples TRBV7-9 to TRBJ2-7, with 8 nucleotides matching TRBD1. Germline V gives CDR1 SEHNR, CDR2 FQNEAQ (reference sequence). V shed 5 bases and J 3 bases; nucleotides not matched to a gene: 12. The CDR3 consists of 16 residues.